Shown below are 17 T cell receptor beta chains from a single sample sequenced in a study of beta chain features in type 1 diabetes. Their antigens are not known. What was sequenced were expressed TCRB transcripts, since all of the isolated RNA had been reverse transcribed. Libraries were prepared by immunoSEQ multiplex PCR; TCRdb keeps only in-frame clonotypes and omits some of them. The table has 640,000 or so clones, around 15% seen once. Study-wide findings and caveats: There was a moderate but significant shortening of TCRB CDR3s in all four CD4+ subsets of Type 1 diabetes patients.

Sequencing was carried out using naive CD4+ T cells from blood. The receptors shown here come from a man aged 18 to 30 with type 1 diabetes.

The chain joins TRBV11-2 to TRBJ1-2, with D possibly being TRBD1 (5 bases). V lost 2 bases and J 3 bases, leaving 13 bases between the germline ends. CDR3 length: 15 residues. The germline gives CDR1 SGHAT, CDR2 FQNNGV. The CDR3 loop is CASSLQGVNDYGYTF. The CDR3 nucleotides read TGTGCCAGCAGCTTACAGGGAGTGAACGACTATGGCTACACCTTC.

This clone was observed a handful of times. The V call is TRBV29-1, the J call TRBJ1-2; 9 bases map to TRBD1. The CDR3 consists of 14 residues. Losses at the gene ends were 5 bases for V and 4 bases for J; bases not matched to a gene: 8. Germline V gives CDR1 SQVTM, CDR2 ANQGSEA. CDR3 amino acids: CSVWGQGLSYGYTF. The CDR3 bases are TGCAGCGTTTGGGGACAGGGTCTGAGCTATGGCTACACCTTC.

V and J are TRBV9 and TRBJ2-7, with D tentatively TRBD2 (5 bases). This CDR3 has 15 residues. CDR1 and CDR2 (germline): SGDLS, YYNGEE. V gave up 3 bases and J gave up 5 bases, with 18 bases separating them. CDR3 sequence: CASSAFGLLGDEQYF. CDR3 nucleotide sequence: TGTGCCAGCAGCGCCTTCGGACTCTTAGGCGACGAGCAGTACTTC.

This rearrangement joins TRBV19 to TRBJ1-3, with D hard to call. Germline V gene sequence: CDR1 LNHDA, CDR2 SQIVND (reference sequence). This CDR3 comprises 17 residues. Trimming removed 2 bases at V and 0 bases at J, with 14 bases between. The CDR3 coding sequence is TGTGCCAGTAGTATATTACCGGACTCCTCCTCTGGAAACACCATATATTTT. As protein: CASSILPDSSSGNTIYF.

The V gene is TRBV7-9, the J gene TRBJ1-1; the match to TRBD1 covers 7 bases. The CDR3 runs 15 residues. The V gene's germline CDR1 is SEHNR and CDR2 FQNEAQ (reference sequence). V dropped 5 bases and J dropped 2; count of bases not matched to a gene: 8. CDR3 sequence reads: CASSTNRGPNTEAFF. DNA of the CDR3: TGTGCCAGCAGCACCAACAGGGGCCCAAACACTGAAGCTTTCTTT. Full variable domain (missing parts from reference TRBV7-9 and TRBJ1-1): DTGVSQNPRHKITKRGQNVTFRCDPISEHNRLYWYRQTLGQGPEFLTYFQNEAQLEKSRLLSDRFSAERPKGSFSTLEIQRTEQGDSAMYLCASSTNRGPNTEAFFGQGTRLTVV.

The rearrangement links TRBV19 to TRBJ2-1; D might be TRBD1 or TRBD2, each matching 6 bases. Between the trimmed V and J ends, which lost 0 bases and 6 bases, there was a span of 12 bases. The CDR3 is 15 residues long. Germline V gives CDR1 LNHDA, CDR2 SQIVND (reference sequence). The CDR3 loop is CASSIDGGRSNEQFF. For the CDR3, the DNA is TGTGCCAGTAGTATAGACGGGGGCCGTAGCAATGAGCAGTTCTTC.

The chain recombines TRBV30 with TRBJ1-4; 8 bases are shared with TRBD1. Germline assignment: CDR1 GTSNPN and CDR2 SVGIG (reference sequence). With 1 base clipped from V and 4 bases from J, the junction kept 5 bases outside the gene matches. This CDR3 has 15 residues. CDR3 DNA: TGTGCCTGGAGTGGACACACAGGGGGTAATGAAAAACTGTTTTTT. Translation: CAWSGHTGGNEKLFF.

This clone occurred a few times. The V call is TRBV4-2, the J call TRBJ1-5, with TRBD1 matching over 7 bases. The CDR3 is 14 amino acids. CDR1 is LGHNA and CDR2 is YNFKEQ in the germline V gene. J lost 7 bases, V lost 0 bases, and 3 bases had no gene match. The CDR3 reads CASSQDRGSQPQHF. The CDR3 DNA reads TGTGCCAGCAGCCAAGACAGGGGGAGCCAGCCCCAGCATTTT.

This clone was counted only a few times. Other DNA sequences in the same sample also yield this CDR3. V and J are TRBV2 and TRBJ2-5; D is ambiguous. The germline gives CDR1 SNHLY, CDR2 FYNNEI. The CDR3 consists of 12 residues. V dropped 4 bases and J dropped 1 base, with 4 bases sitting between them. The CDR3 nucleotides are TGTGCCAGCAGTGTCACCCAAGAGACCCAGTACTTC. Its translation is CASSVTQETQYF.

This clone occurred a few times. The rearrangement links TRBV7-6 to TRBJ2-2; D could derive from TRBD1 or TRBD2 (5 bases each). Germline V lookup: CDR1 SGHVS, CDR2 FNYEAQ. The V end lost 1 base, the J end lost 6 bases, and 6 bases lay between the germline ends. The CDR3 is 13 amino acids. The DNA of the CDR3 is TGTGCCAGCAGCTTAGGAGGGGCCGGGGAGCTGTTTTTT. It yields the protein CASSLGGAGELFF.

This clone was seen only a few times. The chain couples TRBV2 to TRBJ1-5; D ambiguous. The CDR3 sequence is 13 residues long. The germline CDR1 and CDR2 sequences are SNHLY and FYNNEI. V lost 5 bases, J lost 5 bases, and 10 bases lay in between. The CDR3 sequence: CASSFTADQPQHF. CDR3 DNA sequence: TGTGCCAGCAGTTTTACAGCAGATCAGCCCCAGCATTTT.

The V gene is TRBV27, the J gene TRBJ2-1; TRBD2 matches at 12 bases. Germline CDR1 and CDR2: MNHEY and SMNVEV (reference sequence). There are 15 residues in the CDR3. V trimming: 3 bases; J trimming: 6 bases; junction bases outside the gene matches: 3. In nucleotides, the CDR3 is TGTGCCAGCAGTTTGACTAGCGGGGGATTCAATGAGCAGTTCTTC. Translation gives CASSLTSGGFNEQFF.

In this sample, this clone turned up once. The chain couples TRBV2 to TRBJ2-3; TRBD2 matches 11 bases. J was trimmed by 4 bases and V by 5 bases; bases with no gene match: 5. The CDR3 consists of 15 residues. The germline gives CDR1 SNHLY, CDR2 FYNNEI. CDR3 amino acids: CASSTRSGGADTQYF. The CDR3 DNA is TGTGCCAGCAGTACCCGTAGCGGGGGGGCAGATACGCAGTATTTT.

V gene TRBV4-1 combines with J gene TRBJ2-7, with D possibly matching TRBD2 (5 bases). CDR1 and CDR2 from the germline V gene are MGHRA and YSYEKL. The germline V and J ends were trimmed by 3 bases and 4 bases, with 10 bases remaining between them. CDR3 length: 13 amino acids. CDR3 protein: CASSHPGFYEQYF. DNA for the CDR3: TGCGCCAGCAGCCACCCGGGGTTTTACGAGCAGTACTTC.

This clone has only a few counts. The CDR3 region is CASSLDPQGLQETQYF. The CDR3 coding sequence is TGTGCCAGCAGCTTGGACCCACAGGGTTTGCAGGAGACCCAGTACTTC. This chain connects TRBV5-4 to TRBJ2-5, with TRBD1 as a possible D gene (6 bases). Deletions cut 0 bases from V and 5 bases from J, with 17 bases between. Per the germline V gene, CDR1 is SGHNT and CDR2 is YYREEE (reference sequence). The CDR3 runs 16 residues.

This clone was seen more than once but under ten times. The J gene is TRBJ1-6, the V gene TRBV28; D gene ambiguous. Germline-derived CDR1 and CDR2 are MDHEN and SYDVKM. The CDR3 runs 12 residues. The V end lost 3 bases, the J end lost 7 bases, and 4 bases lay between the germline ends. The CDR3 loop is CASSFPNSPLHF. The CDR3 DNA is TGTGCCAGCAGTTTTCCCAATTCACCCCTCCACTTT.

This clone was seen a few times. The DNA for the CDR3 is TGCAGCGTTGAACTGCTAGTAGGAGGGACTGAAGCTTTCTTT. It specifies CSVELLVGGTEAFF. The rearrangement uses TRBV29-1 and TRBJ1-1; no definite D call. The V gene lost 2 bases and the J gene lost 5 bases, with 15 bases spanning the gap. Per the germline V gene, CDR1 is SQVTM and CDR2 is ANQGSEA. The CDR3 covers 14 residues.